Below are 27 T cell receptor beta chains sequenced from a single sample in a study of shared clonotypes between healthy human individuals. Sequenced by immunoSEQ multiplex PCR; TCRdb stores in-frame clones only, minus some. The profile shows approximately 470,000 clones, over 70% of them singletons. The sequencing input was PBMCs. Receptors originate from a woman between 35 and 50 years old in good health. Some clones in this sample may be carry-over from other donors' samples.

For the CDR3, the DNA is TGTGCCAGCAGTCAGGGATCCACTGAAGCTTTCTTT. This encodes CASSQGSTEAFF. The chain carries TRBV28 and TRBJ1-1; a possible D gene is TRBD1 (5 bases). The CDR3 runs to 12 residues. Germline lookup yields CDR1 MDHEN and CDR2 SYDVKM. V was pared by 5 bases and J by 4 bases, with 8 bases between.

As concerns this clone: A junction boundary mismatches the germline segment, possibly from a read error. The chain couples TRBV5-6 to TRBJ1-5, with a possible D match to TRBD1 (5 bases). CDR1 and CDR2 from the germline V gene are SGHDT and YYEEEE. The CDR3 sequence is 15 residues long. CDR3: CASSSGQGGNQSQHF. The CDR3, as DNA: TGTGCCAGCAGCTCGGGGCAGGGTGGCAATCAGTCCCAGCATTTT.

This clone was detected ten times or more. The sample contains more than one DNA sequence encoding this CDR3. The genes are TRBV11-2 and TRBJ2-2, with D unresolved. CDR1 and CDR2 from the germline V gene are SGHAT and FQNNGV. V gave up 0 bases and J gave up 4 bases, with 6 bases separating them. CDR3 length: 14 residues. The CDR3 coding sequence is TGTGCCAGCAGCTTAGATAGGGCCACCGGGGAGCTGTTTTTT. Its translation: CASSLDRATGELFF.

This clone was found many times. The V gene is TRBV28, the J gene TRBJ2-4; possibly TRBD2 for D (6 bases). The CDR3 has 11 residues. V lost 4 bases and J 15 bases, leaving 13 bases between the germline ends. Looked up from germline, CDR1 is MDHEN and CDR2 is SYDVKM. Here the CDR3 DNA reads TGTGCCAGCAGTTACCAGAGCGGGTGGTACTTC. Translation: CASSYQSGWYF.

The rearrangement links TRBV9 to TRBJ1-2, with a weak D call TRBD1 (5 bases). The germline V and J ends were trimmed by 3 bases and 8 bases, with 17 bases remaining between them. The CDR3 length is 14 residues. The germline CDR1 and CDR2 sequences are SGDLS and YYNGEE. This CDR3 reads CASSDGLGVRGYTF. CDR3 nucleotides: TGTGCCAGCAGCGATGGCTTGGGGGTTAGAGGCTACACCTTC.

On this clone itself: With only one base between it and a far larger clone, this is likely a read error. The chain joins TRBV4-1 to TRBJ1-2; tentative D call: TRBD1 (6 bases). Deletions cut 0 bases from V and 8 bases from J, with 19 bases between. Germline values: CDR1 MGHRA, CDR2 YSYEKL. The CDR3 loop spans 16 amino acids. As DNA, the CDR3 is TGCGCCAGCAGCCAAGAGGGGGGCGACAGCACGCGGGGCTACACCTTC. It yields the protein CASSQEGGDSTRGYTF.

V and J are TRBV7-9 and TRBJ2-1, with D tentatively TRBD1 (6 bases). This CDR3 spans 18 amino acids. Germline V gene lookup returns CDR1 SEHNR and CDR2 FQNEAQ (reference sequence). The V gene lost 0 bases and the J gene lost 2 bases, with 17 bases spanning the gap. The CDR3 DNA reads TGTGCCAGCAGCTTAGCAACCCCCCAGGGGTTGCCCTACAATGAGCAGTTCTTC. Protein sequence: CASSLATPQGLPYNEQFF.

Of note for this clone: This may come from a read error, since a much larger clone is one base off. This sample includes further DNA sequences coding for the same CDR3. This sequence joins TRBV11-2 and TRBJ1-1; maybe TRBD1 (5 bases). CDR1 is SGHAT, CDR2 FQNNGV, per germline. Trimming took off 1 base at V and 1 base at J, with 7 bases between the two ends. The CDR3 runs to 14 residues. This chain's CDR3 is CASSLVGGNTEAFF. CDR3 DNA sequence: TGTGCCAGCAGCTTAGTTGGGGGGAACACTGAAGCTTTCTTT.

A note on this clone: A far larger clone is a single base away, which makes a read error likely. The same CDR3 is also encoded by other DNA sequences in this sample. The V and J genes are TRBV15 and TRBJ1-2; D perhaps matches TRBD1 (6 bases). The CDR3 length is 15 residues. Trimming removed 6 bases from V and 8 bases from J, with 22 bases in between. Germline V lookup: CDR1 LNHNV, CDR2 YYDKDF (reference sequence). Written as DNA, the CDR3 is TGTGCCACCAGGGAACACCACAGGGAAATGGACGGCTACACCTTC. Amino acids: CATREHHREMDGYTF.

The CDR3 sequence: CASSPRGRKNIQYF. The CDR3 DNA reads TGTGCCAGCAGCCCTAGGGGGCGCAAAAACATTCAGTACTTC. The rearrangement links TRBV28 to TRBJ2-4; 7 nucleotides align to TRBD1. Germline values: CDR1 MDHEN, CDR2 SYDVKM. The CDR3 sequence is 14 residues long. The V and J ends lost 6 bases and 3 bases, in that order; junction bases with no gene match: 5.

The chain links TRBV27 to TRBJ2-7; a weak D match, TRBD1 (6 bases). V was cut by 2 bases and J by 0 bases, with 11 bases left in between. The germline V gene has CDR1 MNHEY and CDR2 SMNVEV (reference sequence). This CDR3 is built from 15 residues. In DNA, the CDR3 is TGTGCCAGCAGTTTAAACTTGGACAGCTCCTACGAGCAGTACTTC. This codes for CASSLNLDSSYEQYF.

This chain joins TRBV5-4 and TRBJ2-7; TRBD2 matches 13 bases. The CDR3 runs 15 residues. CDR1 and CDR2 (germline): SGHNT, YYREEE (reference sequence). Trimming at V came to 4 bases and at J to 5 bases, leaving 6 bases not matched to a gene. This chain's CDR3 is CASSTGTSGTHEQYF. In DNA form, the CDR3 reads TGTGCCAGCAGCACCGGGACTAGCGGGACCCACGAGCAGTACTTC.

V usage is TRBV19 and J usage is TRBJ1-5; weak D call: TRBD1 (5 bases). The V gene's germline CDR1 is LNHDA and CDR2 SQIVND (reference sequence). Trimming removed 4 bases at V and 5 bases at J, with 15 bases between. The CDR3 consists of 15 residues. The CDR3 region is CASSRRGRLDQPQHF. The CDR3 coding sequence is TGTGCCAGTAGTAGGAGGGGACGGCTAGATCAGCCCCAGCATTTT.

Worth noting for this clone: With a far larger clone one base away, a read error is the likely cause. This chain connects TRBV7-2 to TRBJ2-2, with D perhaps matching TRBD1 or TRBD2 (5 bases each). The V gene's germline CDR1 is SGHTA and CDR2 FQGNSA. V lost 5 bases and J lost 7, with 17 bases in between. This CDR3 is built from 15 residues. This CDR3 reads CASSPGIPQVGELFF. The CDR3, as DNA: TGTGCCAGCAGCCCCGGGATACCACAGGTCGGGGAGCTGTTTTTT.

About this clone itself: The same CDR3 arises from other DNA sequences in this sample as well. The rearrangement uses TRBV9 and TRBJ2-6; D is unresolved. Germline CDR1 is SGDLS and CDR2 is YYNGEE. This CDR3 has 15 residues. Trimming removed 0 bases at V and 1 base at J, with 5 bases between. The CDR3 here is CASSVGGSGANVLTF. The CDR3 nucleotides read TGTGCCAGCAGCGTAGGAGGTTCTGGGGCCAACGTCCTGACTTTC.

This clone was recorded only once. The rearrangement links TRBV19 to TRBJ1-1; D is possibly TRBD1 (6 bases). The V gene's germline CDR1 is LNHDA and CDR2 SQIVND (reference sequence). This CDR3 spans 19 amino acids. With 7 bases removed from V and 1 base from J, the gap between germline ends came to 28 bases. The CDR3 protein is CASTSTGQYHNIQNTEAFF. The CDR3 DNA reads as TGTGCCAGTACCTCCACCGGACAGTATCATAACATACAGAACACTGAAGCTTTCTTT.

The J gene is TRBJ1-2, the V gene TRBV18, with D tentatively TRBD1 (5 bases). Deletions cut 1 base from V and 1 base from J, with 16 bases between. The germline gives CDR1 KGHSH, CDR2 LQKENI. The CDR3 covers 17 residues. In DNA form, the CDR3 reads TGTGCCAGCTCACCACTGGGACGGACTTCGGGTAACTATGGCTACACCTTC. This encodes CASSPLGRTSGNYGYTF.

The gene calls are TRBV7-9 and TRBJ1-2, with D perhaps matching TRBD1 (5 bases). The CDR3 has 15 residues. Trimming shortened V by 4 bases and J by 2 bases, and 14 bases separated the two germline ends. Germline CDR1 SEHNR, CDR2 FQNEAQ (reference sequence). The CDR3 loop is CASSSRDGPNYGYTF. As DNA, the CDR3 is TGTGCCAGCAGCTCCCGGGACGGCCCCAACTATGGCTACACCTTC. Full variable domain (missing parts from reference TRBV7-9 and TRBJ1-2): DTGVSQNPRHKITKRGQNVTFRCDPISEHNRLYWYRQTLGQGPEFLTYFQNEAQLEKSRLLSDRFSAERPKGSFSTLEIQRTEQGDSAMYLCASSSRDGPNYGYTFGSGTRLTVV.

With respect to this clone: A far larger clone is one nucleotide away, so this likely arose from a read error. The sample has other DNA sequences that encode this CDR3 too. The chain combines TRBV28 with TRBJ1-4, with 8 bases that match TRBD1. The CDR3 extends over 16 amino acids. Per germline, CDR1 MDHEN and CDR2 SYDVKM. CDR3 residues: CASSSPRANRGEKLFF. The CDR3 region has the DNA TGTGCTAGCAGTTCGCCCCGCGCCAACAGGGGGGAAAAACTGTTTTTT.

This chain uses TRBV7-9 with TRBJ2-7; 9 bases are a match to TRBD1. V dropped 7 bases and J dropped 2; count of bases not matched to a gene: 18. Germline CDR1 and CDR2: SEHNR and FQNEAQ (reference sequence). CDR3 length equals 18 residues. CDR3 nucleotide sequence: TGTGCCAGCAACCTCCCCCCAATGGGGGGACAGGGTCCCTACGAGCAGTACTTC. The encoded protein is CASNLPPMGGQGPYEQYF.

As regards this clone: A far larger clone lies a single base away; this is likely a read error. The chain links TRBV2 to TRBJ2-2, with TRBD1 matching over 9 bases. Germline CDR1 is SNHLY and CDR2 is FYNNEI. CDR3 length: 14 amino acids. CDR3: CASIGQGSTRELFF. The CDR3 DNA is TGTGCCAGCATAGGACAGGGGTCCACCAGGGAGCTGTTTTTT.

V is TRBV4-2 and J is TRBJ2-7; D call uncertain. The CDR3 length is 14 residues. Trimming removed 0 bases at V and 3 bases at J, with 9 bases between. CDR1 and CDR2 from the germline V gene are LGHNA and YNFKEQ. The CDR3 loop is CASSQERWYYEQYF. Here the CDR3 DNA reads TGTGCCAGCAGCCAAGAACGCTGGTACTACGAGCAGTACTTC.

As regards this clone: The likely explanation is a read error, given a far larger clone one base away. This chain connects TRBV9 to TRBJ2-7; TRBD1 agrees at 7 bases. Germline CDR1 SGDLS, CDR2 YYNGEE. This CDR3 has 14 amino acids. The V segment lost 0 bases and the J segment 3 bases; nucleotides outside the gene matches: 3. Written as DNA, the CDR3 is TGTGCCAGCAGCGTAGGGGGACAGTACTACGAGCAGTACTTC. It specifies CASSVGGQYYEQYF.

The chain carries TRBV18 and TRBJ2-7, with D unresolved. V lost 4 bases to trimming and J lost 6 bases, with 16 bases between them. The CDR3 has 14 residues. Germline V gives CDR1 KGHSH, CDR2 LQKENI. The CDR3 sequence is CASSLGGLGSEQYF. CDR3 nucleotides: TGTGCCAGCTCACTTGGCGGTCTAGGTAGCGAGCAGTACTTC.

The table lists this clone with a count of one. A far more abundant clone sits one base away, making this likely a read error. The chain uses TRBV28 and TRBJ1-3, with TRBD1 matching 9 bases. V lost 7 bases to trimming and J lost 0 bases; unmatched junction nucleotides: 13. Germline CDR1 and CDR2: MDHEN and SYDVKM. This CDR3 is built from 18 residues. The CDR3 loop reads CASKITPGQGFSGNTIYF. The CDR3 region has the DNA TGTGCCAGCAAGATAACCCCGGGACAGGGTTTCTCTGGAAACACCATATATTTT.

About this clone itself: A far bigger clonotype differs at one base, so this is likely a read error. J is TRBJ2-3 and V is TRBV18; tentatively, D is TRBD2 (5 bases). This CDR3 is built from 13 residues. CDR1 is KGHSH and CDR2 is LQKENI in the germline V gene. CDR3 residues: CVSSPAGADTQYF. CDR3 DNA: TGTGTCAGCTCACCCGCCGGGGCAGATACGCAGTATTTT. Looking up the rest from reference TRBV18 and TRBJ2-3 gives the full variable domain: NAGVMQNPRHLVRRRGQEARLRCSPMKGHSHVYWYRQLPEEGLKFMVYLQKENIIDESGMPKERFSAEFPKEGPSILRIQQVVRGDSAAYFCVSSPAGADTQYFGPGTRLTVL.

The V gene is TRBV9, the J gene TRBJ1-2, with TRBD1 identical over 7 bases. Germline V lookup: CDR1 SGDLS, CDR2 YYNGEE. The length of the CDR3 is 12 residues. J gave up 7 bases and V 3 bases, and 3 bases lay outside the gene matches. The CDR3, as DNA: TGTGCCAGCAGCGCAACAGGGGTTGGCTACACCTTC. This gives the protein CASSATGVGYTF.